This T cell receptor beta chain originates from a study of blood T cells in healthy people across ages. Per sample, a minimum of 6.5 million PBMCs were isolated. Using a J-beta primer mix together with a sample-barcoded 5' primer, a second PCR was run for roughly 7 to 11 cycles. Each CDR3 protein gets one entry after TCRdb re-called the 5' RACE reads with MiXCR. The data hold roughly 1,500,000 distinct CDR3 sequences, with roughly 45% observed a single time. In this sample, this clonotype turned up a few times. Germline lookup yields CDR1 SGDLS and CDR2 YYNGEE. The CDR3 totals 13 residues. The V gene lost 5 bases and the J gene lost 0 bases, with 8 bases spanning the gap.

The sample was blood. This receptor was taken from a woman younger than 35 in good health. The chain couples TRBV9 to TRBJ1-1; possibly TRBD1 for D (6 bases). DNA of the CDR3: TGTGCCAGCAGTAACAGGGTGAACACTGAAGCTTTCTTT. This gives the protein CASSNRVNTEAFF. Full variable domain (rest looked up from reference TRBV9 and TRBJ1-1): DSGVTQTPKHLITATGQRVTLRCSPRSGDLSVYWYQQSLDQGLQFLIQYYNGEERAKGNILERFSAQQFPDLHSELNLSSLELGDSALYFCASSNRVNTEAFFGQGTRLTVV.